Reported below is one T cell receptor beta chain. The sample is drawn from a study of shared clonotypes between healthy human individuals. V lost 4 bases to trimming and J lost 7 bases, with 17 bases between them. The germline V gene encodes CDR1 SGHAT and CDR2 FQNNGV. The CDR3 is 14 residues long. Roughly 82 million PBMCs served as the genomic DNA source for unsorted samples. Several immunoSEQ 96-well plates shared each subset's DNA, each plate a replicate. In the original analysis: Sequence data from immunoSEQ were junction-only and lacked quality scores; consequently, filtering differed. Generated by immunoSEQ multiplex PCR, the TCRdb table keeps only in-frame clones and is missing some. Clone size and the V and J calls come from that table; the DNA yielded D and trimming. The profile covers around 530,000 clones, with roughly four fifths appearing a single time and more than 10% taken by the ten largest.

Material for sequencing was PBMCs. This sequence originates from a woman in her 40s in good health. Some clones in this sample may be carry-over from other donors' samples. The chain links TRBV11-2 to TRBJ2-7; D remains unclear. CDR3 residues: CASSSTGKVWEQYF. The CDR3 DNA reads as TGTGCCAGCAGCTCCACTGGGAAAGTATGGGAGCAGTACTTC.